This is a list of T cell receptor beta chains from one sample in a study of T cell responses to AZD1222 COVID-19 vaccine. The assay was immunoSEQ multiplex PCR, and TCRdb's table has in-frame clones only and misses some. Of about 180,000 clones in the sample, about 90% were seen once. Sequences were derived from peripheral blood, sampled 28 days after the second AZD1222 dose. Every receptor here comes from an adult who received the AZD1222 COVID-19 vaccine. Both conserved end residues are part of each CDR3. Each record gives: D gene, J gene, V gene, CDR3 length, clone size, CDR3 protein, CDR3 DNA. The D gene is left open where the match is weak. The size field is filled for only some rows; it gives once, few, many or a size class.

NA TRBJ1-5 TRBV6-6 13 NA CASSRQDYQPQHF TGTGCCAGCAGTCGACAGGACTATCAGCCCCAGCATTTT
NA TRBJ1-2 TRBV29-1 8 NA CSAGGYTF TGCAGCGCGGGCGGCTACACCTTC
NA TRBJ1-5 TRBV4-2 15 once CASSQARGDRQPQHF TGTGCCAGCAGCCAAGCGAGGGGCGATCGTCAGCCCCAGCATTTT
NA TRBJ2-7 TRBV6-5 11 NA CASSSLFEQYF TGTGCCAGCAGTTCACTCTTCGAGCAGTACTTC
TRBD1 TRBJ2-3 TRBV28 16 once CASSFRQGPSTDTQYF TGTGCCAGCAGTTTTCGACAGGGGCCTAGCACAGATACGCAGTATTTT
NA TRBJ2-1 TRBV3-1/TRBV3-2 15 NA CASSQASGAYNEQFF TGTGCCAGCAGCCAAGCTTCGGGCGCCTACAATGAGCAGTTCTTC
TRBD2 TRBJ2-7 TRBV5-1 15 NA CASSYSGGGSYEQYF TGCGCCAGCAGCTACAGCGGGGGTGGTTCCTACGAGCAGTACTTC
NA TRBJ1-1 TRBV5-1 16 once CASSLDPRVLNTEAFF TGCGCCAGCAGCTTGGATCCCCGGGTCCTTAACACTGAAGCTTTCTTT
NA TRBJ1-2 TRBV9 12 NA CASTGQVVSYTF TGTGCCAGCACTGGGCAGGTAGTATCCTACACCTTC
NA TRBJ2-1 TRBV6-4 14 few CASSVAAMLGEQFF TGTGCCAGCAGTGTAGCGGCCATGCTTGGGGAGCAGTTCTTC
NA TRBJ2-3 TRBV28 13 NA CASSAVDPDTQYF TGTGCCAGCAGCGCGGTGGACCCAGATACGCAGTATTTT
NA TRBJ2-1 TRBV7-6 15 NA CASSLNPGGTNEQFF TGTGCCAGCAGCTTAAACCCGGGGGGCACCAATGAGCAGTTCTTC
NA TRBJ1-1 TRBV12-3/TRBV12-4 10 NA CASNETGAFF TGTGCCAGCAATGAAACGGGAGCTTTCTTT
TRBD1 TRBJ2-5 TRBV5-1 17 NA CASSLGGGQGTQETQYF TGCGCCAGCAGCTTGGGTGGGGGACAGGGTACGCAAGAGACCCAGTACTTC
NA TRBJ1-2 TRBV11-2 12 NA CASSLGEAAGTF TGTGCCAGCAGCTTAGGGGAGGCGGCGGGGACCTTC
NA TRBJ1-6 TRBV6-1 17 once CASSDRGFSSYNSPLHF TGTGCCAGCAGTGACCGGGGCTTTAGCTCCTATAATTCACCCCTCCACTTT
NA TRBJ2-5 TRBV24-1 15 NA CATSDPNEGKETQYF TGTGCCACCAGTGACCCTAATGAGGGTAAGGAGACCCAGTACTTC
TRBD1 TRBJ1-6 TRBV27 14 once CASSTPGQNSPLHF TGTGCCAGCAGTACCCCGGGACAGAATTCACCCCTCCACTTT
NA TRBJ1-2 TRBV7-9 13 NA CASSLGALNGYTF TGTGCCAGCAGCTTAGGGGCACTGAATGGCTACACCTTC
NA TRBJ1-2 TRBV12-3/TRBV12-4 13 NA CASSHRRLGGYTF TGTGCCAGCAGCCACCGAAGGTTAGGCGGCTACACCTTC
NA TRBJ1-2 TRBV19 16 NA CASSTNRDTINYGYTF TGTGCCAGTAGTACCAACCGGGACACCATTAACTATGGCTACACCTTC
NA TRBJ1-2 TRBV24-1 13 NA CATSEGGGYGYTF TGTGCCACCAGTGAGGGGGGAGGCTATGGCTACACCTTC
NA TRBJ2-2 TRBV25-1 14 NA CASSGTANTGELFF TGTGCCAGCAGTGGGACGGCGAACACCGGGGAGCTGTTTTTT
NA TRBJ2-7 TRBV7-9 13 NA CASSLGISYEQYF TGTGCCAGCAGCTTAGGGATCTCCTACGAGCAGTACTTC
TRBD1 TRBJ1-3 TRBV30 17 once CAWSVPRQGESGNTIYF TGTGCCTGGAGTGTACCGAGACAGGGGGAATCTGGAAACACCATATATTTT
TRBD2 TRBJ2-3 TRBV30 16 NA CAWSGLAGLSTDTQYF TGTGCCTGGAGTGGTCTAGCGGGCCTAAGCACAGATACGCAGTATTTT
NA TRBJ2-5 TRBV15 12 once CATSRQDETQYF TGTGCCACCAGCAGACAGGACGAGACCCAGTACTTC
NA TRBJ2-6 TRBV6-1 19 NA CASSAQAGGLGSGANVLTF TGTGCCAGCAGTGCGCAAGCAGGGGGGTTAGGCTCTGGGGCCAACGTCCTGACTTTC
NA TRBJ1-4 TRBV5-6 17 NA CASSPSHDYATNEKLFF TGTGCCAGCAGCCCCTCACACGATTATGCAACTAATGAAAAACTGTTTTTT
NA TRBJ1-1 TRBV4-2 15 NA CASSHGATVVTEAFF TGTGCCAGCAGCCACGGGGCGACGGTGGTCACTGAAGCTTTCTTT
NA TRBJ1-1 TRBV2 13 few CASSGSLYTEAFF TGTGCCAGCAGTGGGAGCCTTTACACTGAAGCTTTCTTT
NA TRBJ1-4 TRBV19 13 NA CASSNDRGEKLFF TGTGCCAGTAGTAATGATAGGGGTGAAAAACTGTTTTTT
TRBD1 TRBJ2-3 TRBV29-1 17 NA CSVEGDRGQNAPDTQYF TGCAGCGTTGAGGGGGACAGGGGTCAGAACGCTCCGGATACGCAGTATTTT
NA TRBJ1-4 TRBV9 15 NA CASSVGAGKGEKLFF TGTGCCAGCAGCGTAGGTGCAGGGAAAGGTGAAAAACTGTTTTTT
TRBD1 TRBJ2-7 TRBV19 15 NA CASSVGDSPSYEQYF TGTGCCAGTAGTGTCGGGGACAGCCCTTCCTACGAGCAGTACTTC
NA TRBJ2-3 TRBV2 11 NA CASSFTDTQYF TGTGCCAGCAGTTTCACAGATACGCAGTATTTT
NA TRBJ1-1 TRBV19 14 NA CASSTNLKNTEAFF TGTGCCAGTAGTACAAACCTGAAGAACACTGAAGCTTTCTTT
NA TRBJ1-1 TRBV5-4 16 few CASSSIPGRTDTEAFF TGTGCCAGCAGCTCTATCCCAGGGAGGACGGACACTGAAGCTTTCTTT
NA TRBJ1-2 TRBV12-3/TRBV12-4 12 NA CASSSGSWGYTF TGTGCCAGCAGTTCTGGGTCTTGGGGCTACACCTTC
NA TRBJ1-4 TRBV30 14 once CAWRVLQSGEKLFF TGTGCCTGGAGAGTTCTCCAGAGTGGTGAAAAACTGTTTTTT
NA TRBJ2-7 TRBV3-1/TRBV3-2 15 NA CASSQAPGTHYEQYF TGTGCCAGCAGCCAAGCCCCCGGGACACACTACGAGCAGTACTTC
NA TRBJ2-5 TRBV6-2/TRBV6-3 12 once CASSYSLITQYF TGTGCCAGCAGTTACTCGCTCATAACCCAGTACTTC
NA TRBJ2-7 TRBV4-3 15 NA CASSQDERASYEQYF TGCGCCAGCAGCCAAGATGAGAGGGCCTCCTACGAGCAGTACTTC
NA TRBJ2-1 TRBV5-4 14 NA CASSLLSGVSEQFF TGTGCCAGCAGCCTCCTTTCGGGGGTAAGTGAGCAGTTCTTC
NA TRBJ1-1 TRBV18 16 NA CASSPPSGAGNTEAFF TGTGCCAGCTCACCACCGTCAGGGGCTGGGAACACTGAAGCTTTCTTT
TRBD1 TRBJ1-1 TRBV11-2 15 NA CASSLGLQGPVRAFF TGTGCCAGCAGCTTAGGCCTACAGGGGCCAGTAAGGGCTTTCTTT